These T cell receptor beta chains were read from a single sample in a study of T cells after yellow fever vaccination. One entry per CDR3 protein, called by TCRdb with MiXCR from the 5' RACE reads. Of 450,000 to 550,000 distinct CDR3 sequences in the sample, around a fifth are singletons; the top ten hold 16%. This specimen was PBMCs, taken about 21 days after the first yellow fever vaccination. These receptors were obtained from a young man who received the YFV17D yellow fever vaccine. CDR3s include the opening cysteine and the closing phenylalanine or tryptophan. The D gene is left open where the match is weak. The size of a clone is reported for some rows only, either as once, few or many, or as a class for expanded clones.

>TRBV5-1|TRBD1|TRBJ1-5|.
TGCGCCAGCAGCCCCCGGACAGGGTGGCAGCCCCAGCATTTT
CASSPRTGWQPQHF
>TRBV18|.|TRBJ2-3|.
TGTGCCAGCTCACCTCGGACGGGGGCCACAGATACGCAGTATTTT
CASSPRTGATDTQYF
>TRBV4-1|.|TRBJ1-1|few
TGCGCCAGCAGCCAAGAACCAGGGGTTAGTACTGAAGCTTTCTTT
CASSQEPGVSTEAFF
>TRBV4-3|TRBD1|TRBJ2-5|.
TGCGCCAGCAGCCGACGGACAGGGCCGTATGGGGAGACCCAGTACTTC
CASSRRTGPYGETQYF
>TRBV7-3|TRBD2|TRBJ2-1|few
TGTGCCAGCAGCGGCGGGGGGACTGCCTTAGGTGAGCAGTTCTTC
CASSGGGTALGEQFF
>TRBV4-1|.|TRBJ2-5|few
TGCGCCAGCAGCCCCATATCCGTTCGCGGGGATCTTTTAGAGACCCAGTACTTC
CASSPISVRGDLLETQYF
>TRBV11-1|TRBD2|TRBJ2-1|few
TGTGCCAGCAGCTTATCCCCCTTTCTAGCGGGGGGGCTTTTTGAGCAGTTCTTC
CASSLSPFLAGGLFEQFF
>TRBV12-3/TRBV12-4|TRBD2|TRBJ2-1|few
TGTGCCAGCCGTGGGGGTTCCGGGGGGAACAATGAGCAGTTCTTC
CASRGGSGGNNEQFF
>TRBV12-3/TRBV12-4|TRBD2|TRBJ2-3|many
TGTGCCAGCAGTTTAAGCGGGGGGGCCGATACGCAGTATTTT
CASSLSGGADTQYF
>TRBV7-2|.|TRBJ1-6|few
TGTGCCAGCAGCTTAGGGGTTAGGGTATCACCCCTCCACTTT
CASSLGVRVSPLHF
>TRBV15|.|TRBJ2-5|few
TGTGCCACCAGCAGAGTAGGGGTACTAACCCAGTACTTC
CATSRVGVLTQYF
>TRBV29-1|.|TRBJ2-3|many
TGCAGCGTGGGAGTGTGGACAGATACGCAGTATTTT
CSVGVWTDTQYF
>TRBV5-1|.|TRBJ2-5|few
TGCGCCAGCAGCTTGGGAACGGCTAGCTCCCAAGAGACCCAGTACTTC
CASSLGTASSQETQYF
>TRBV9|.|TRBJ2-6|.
TGTGCCAGCAGCGTCGCGAGGGGCATCGGCAGCGGGCTTCGACCTGGGGCCAACGTCCTGACTTTC
CASSVARGIGSGLRPGANVLTF
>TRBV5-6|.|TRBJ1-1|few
TGTGCCAGCAGCACAAGGGAGGTTGCAGCTGAAGCTTTCTTT
CASSTREVAAEAFF
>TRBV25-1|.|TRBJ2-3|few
TGTGCCAGCAGTGATTTCAACACGCAGTATTTT
CASSDFNTQYF
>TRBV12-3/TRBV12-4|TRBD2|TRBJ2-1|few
TGTGCCAGCAGTTTGGGTGGGGGGGTCTACAATGAGCAGTTCTTC
CASSLGGGVYNEQFF
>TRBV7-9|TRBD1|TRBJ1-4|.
TGTGCCAGCAGCTGGGGCCGGGGACAGGTCAATGAAAAACTGTTTTTT
CASSWGRGQVNEKLFF
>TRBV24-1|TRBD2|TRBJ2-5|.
TGTGCCACCAGTGATCCCGGACTAGCGGGGGCCCCGGAAGAGACCCAGTACTTC
CATSDPGLAGAPEETQYF
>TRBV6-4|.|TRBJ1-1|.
TGTGCCAGCCGGGGGGGCATCGACACTGAAGCTTTCTTT
CASRGGIDTEAFF
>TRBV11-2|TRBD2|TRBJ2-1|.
TGTGCCAGCAGCTTAAATCTAGCGGGGGGGCGGGGCAATGAGCAGTTCTTC
CASSLNLAGGRGNEQFF
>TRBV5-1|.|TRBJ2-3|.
TGCGCCAGCAGCTTGACAGGGTTCGCCACAGATACGCAGTATTTT
CASSLTGFATDTQYF
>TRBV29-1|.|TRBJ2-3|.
TGCAGCGTTGGGCCGGTTCTCACAGATACGCAGTATTTT
CSVGPVLTDTQYF
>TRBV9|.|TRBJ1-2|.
TGTGCCAGCAGCGTAGCGGGTGAAGGCTATGGCTACACCTTC
CASSVAGEGYGYTF